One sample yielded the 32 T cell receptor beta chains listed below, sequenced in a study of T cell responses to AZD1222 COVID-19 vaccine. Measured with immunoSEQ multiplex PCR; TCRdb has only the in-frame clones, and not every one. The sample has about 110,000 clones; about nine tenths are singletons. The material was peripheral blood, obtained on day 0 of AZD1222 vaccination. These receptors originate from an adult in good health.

CDR3 sequence reads: CASSRGTYDQPQHF. DNA of the CDR3: TGTGCCAGCAGCAGAGGGACATATGATCAGCCCCAGCATTTT. The rearrangement links TRBV7-9 to TRBJ1-5; TRBD1 might be the D (6 bases). Trimming pared 5 bases from V and 5 bases from J, leaving 13 bases between. The CDR3 has 14 amino acids. Germline V lookup: CDR1 SEHNR, CDR2 FQNEAQ (reference sequence).

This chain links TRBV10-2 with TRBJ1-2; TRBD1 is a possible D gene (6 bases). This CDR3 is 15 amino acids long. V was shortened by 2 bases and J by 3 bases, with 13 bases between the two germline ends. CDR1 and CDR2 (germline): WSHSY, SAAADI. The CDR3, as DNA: TGCGCCAGCAGTGAGGGAAACAGGGTATACTATGGCTACACCTTC. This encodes CASSEGNRVYYGYTF.

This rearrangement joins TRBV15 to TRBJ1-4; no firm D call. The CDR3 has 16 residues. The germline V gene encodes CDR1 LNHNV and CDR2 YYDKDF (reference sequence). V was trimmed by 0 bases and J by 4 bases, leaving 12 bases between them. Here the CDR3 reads CATSRENYGDNEKLFF. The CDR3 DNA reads TGTGCCACCAGCAGAGAGAATTACGGGGATAATGAAAAACTGTTTTTT.

CDR3 coding DNA: TGTGCCAGTACCTGGCCTCTCACAGATACGCAGTATTTT. This codes for CASTWPLTDTQYF. This rearrangement joins TRBV6-5 to TRBJ2-3, with D unresolved. V gave up 9 bases and J gave up 2 bases, with 12 bases separating them. The CDR3 has 13 residues. CDR1 and CDR2 from the germline V gene are MNHEY and SVGAGI.

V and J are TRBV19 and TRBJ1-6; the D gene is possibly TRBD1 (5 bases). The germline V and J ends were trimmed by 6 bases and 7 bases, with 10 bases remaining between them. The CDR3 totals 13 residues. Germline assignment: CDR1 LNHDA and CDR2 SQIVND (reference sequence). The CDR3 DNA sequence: TGTGCCAGTAGCAGAGACAGAAATTCACCCCTCCACTTT. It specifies CASSRDRNSPLHF.

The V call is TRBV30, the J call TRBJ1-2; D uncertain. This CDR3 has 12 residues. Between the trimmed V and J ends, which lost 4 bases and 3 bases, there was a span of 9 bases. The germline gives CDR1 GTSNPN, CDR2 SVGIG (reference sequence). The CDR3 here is CAWTGNYYGYTF. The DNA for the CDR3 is TGTGCCTGGACCGGGAACTACTATGGCTACACCTTC.

DNA for the CDR3: TGCGCCAGCAGCCAAGACCAGGTGAGGGAGTCTTCCTACACAGATACGCAGTATTTT. This gives the protein CASSQDQVRESSYTDTQYF. This chain uses TRBV4-1 with TRBJ2-3; weak D call: TRBD2 (5 bases). This CDR3 region has 19 residues. The germline CDR1 and CDR2 sequences are MGHRA and YSYEKL. V gave up 0 bases and J gave up 2 bases, with 21 bases separating them.

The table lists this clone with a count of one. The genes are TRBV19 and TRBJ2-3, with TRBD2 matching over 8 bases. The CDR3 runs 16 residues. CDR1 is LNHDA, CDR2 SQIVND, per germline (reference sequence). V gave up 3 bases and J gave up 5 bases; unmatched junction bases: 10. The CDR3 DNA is TGTGCCAGTAGTATTGAAATCGGGGGGGTGGAAGATACGCAGTATTTT. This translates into CASSIEIGGVEDTQYF.

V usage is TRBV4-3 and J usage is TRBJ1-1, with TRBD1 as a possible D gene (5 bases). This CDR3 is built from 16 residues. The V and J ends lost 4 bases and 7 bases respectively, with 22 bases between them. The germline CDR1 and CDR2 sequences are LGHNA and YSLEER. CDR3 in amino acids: CASSLSAGNRHNEAFF. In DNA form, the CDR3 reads TGCGCCAGCAGCCTGTCGGCTGGAAACAGGCACAATGAAGCTTTCTTT.

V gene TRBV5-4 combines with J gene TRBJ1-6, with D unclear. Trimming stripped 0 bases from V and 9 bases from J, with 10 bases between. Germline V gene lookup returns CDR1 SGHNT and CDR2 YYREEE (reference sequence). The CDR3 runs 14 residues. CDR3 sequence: CASSLVEDGSPLHF. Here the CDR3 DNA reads TGTGCCAGCAGCTTGGTCGAGGACGGTTCACCCCTCCACTTT.

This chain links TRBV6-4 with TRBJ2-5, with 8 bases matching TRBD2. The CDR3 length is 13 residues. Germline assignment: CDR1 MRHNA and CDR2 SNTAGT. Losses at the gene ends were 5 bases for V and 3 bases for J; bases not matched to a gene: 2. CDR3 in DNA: TGTGCCAGCAGTCGACTAGCGAAAGAGACCCAGTACTTC. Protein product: CASSRLAKETQYF.

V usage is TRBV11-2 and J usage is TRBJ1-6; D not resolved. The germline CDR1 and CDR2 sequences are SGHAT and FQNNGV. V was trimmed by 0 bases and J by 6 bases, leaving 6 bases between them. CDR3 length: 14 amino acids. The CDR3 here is CASSLELINSPLHF. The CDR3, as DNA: TGTGCCAGCAGCTTAGAACTGATTAATTCACCCCTCCACTTT.

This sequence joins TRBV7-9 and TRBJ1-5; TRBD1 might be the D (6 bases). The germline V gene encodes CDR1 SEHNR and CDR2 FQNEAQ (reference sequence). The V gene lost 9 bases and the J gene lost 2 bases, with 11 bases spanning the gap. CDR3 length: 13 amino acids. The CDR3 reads CARQGSGNQPQHF. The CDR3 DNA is TGTGCCAGGCAGGGGTCTGGCAATCAGCCCCAGCATTTT.

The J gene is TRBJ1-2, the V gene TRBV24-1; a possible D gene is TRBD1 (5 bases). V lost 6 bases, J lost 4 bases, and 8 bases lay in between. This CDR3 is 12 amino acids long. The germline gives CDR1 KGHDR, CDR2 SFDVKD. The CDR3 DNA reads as TGTGCCACCAGTCAGGGTTCCTATGGCTACACCTTC. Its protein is CATSQGSYGYTF.

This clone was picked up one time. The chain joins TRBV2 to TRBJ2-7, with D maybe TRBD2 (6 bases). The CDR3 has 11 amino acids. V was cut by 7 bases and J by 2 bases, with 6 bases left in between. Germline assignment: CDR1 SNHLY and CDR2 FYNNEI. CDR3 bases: TGTGCCAGCACGGGGGCCTACGAGCAGTACTTC. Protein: CASTGAYEQYF.

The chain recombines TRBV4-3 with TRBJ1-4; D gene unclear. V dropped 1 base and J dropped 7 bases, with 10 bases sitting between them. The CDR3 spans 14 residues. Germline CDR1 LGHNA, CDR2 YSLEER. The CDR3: CASSQAGRFEKLFF. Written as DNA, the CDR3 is TGCGCCAGCAGCCAAGCGGGCAGGTTTGAAAAACTGTTTTTT.

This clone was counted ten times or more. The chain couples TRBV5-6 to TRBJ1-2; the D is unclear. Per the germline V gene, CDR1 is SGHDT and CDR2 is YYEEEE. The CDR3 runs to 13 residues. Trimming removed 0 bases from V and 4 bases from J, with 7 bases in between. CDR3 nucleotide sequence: TGTGCCAGCAGCTTGGGGTCAAGCTATGGCTACACCTTC. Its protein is CASSLGSSYGYTF.

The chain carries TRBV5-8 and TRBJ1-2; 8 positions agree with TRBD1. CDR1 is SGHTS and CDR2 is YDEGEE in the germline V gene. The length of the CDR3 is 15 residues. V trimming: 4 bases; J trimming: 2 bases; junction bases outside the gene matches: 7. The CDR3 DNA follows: TGTGCCAGCAGCGCCTGGACAGGGCAGAACTATGGCTACACCTTC. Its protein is CASSAWTGQNYGYTF. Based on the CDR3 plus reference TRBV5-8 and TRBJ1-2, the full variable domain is EAGVTQSPTHLIKTRGQQATLRCSPISGHTSVYWYQQALGLGLQFLLWYDEGEERNRGNFPPRFSGRQFPNYSSELNVNALELEDSALYLCASSAWTGQNYGYTFGSGTRLTVV.

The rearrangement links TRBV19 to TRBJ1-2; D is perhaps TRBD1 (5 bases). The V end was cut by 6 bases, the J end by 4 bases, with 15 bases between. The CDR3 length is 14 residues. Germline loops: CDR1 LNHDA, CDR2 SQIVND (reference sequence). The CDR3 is CASSRRGGLYGYTF. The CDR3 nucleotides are TGTGCCAGTAGCCGGAGGGGAGGGCTCTATGGCTACACCTTC.

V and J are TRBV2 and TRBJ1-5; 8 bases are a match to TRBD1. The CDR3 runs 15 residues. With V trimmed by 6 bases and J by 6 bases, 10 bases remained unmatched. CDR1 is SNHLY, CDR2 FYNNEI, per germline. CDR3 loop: CASRQGDISGQPQHF. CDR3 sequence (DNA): TGTGCCAGCAGACAGGGGGATATATCGGGTCAGCCCCAGCATTTT.

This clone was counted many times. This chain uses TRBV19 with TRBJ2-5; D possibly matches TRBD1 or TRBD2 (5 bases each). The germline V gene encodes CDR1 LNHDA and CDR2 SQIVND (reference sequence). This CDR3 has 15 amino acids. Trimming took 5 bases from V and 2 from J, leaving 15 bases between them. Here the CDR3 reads CASSPGTNLQETQYF. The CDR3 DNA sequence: TGTGCCAGTAGTCCCGGGACCAACCTTCAAGAGACCCAGTACTTC.

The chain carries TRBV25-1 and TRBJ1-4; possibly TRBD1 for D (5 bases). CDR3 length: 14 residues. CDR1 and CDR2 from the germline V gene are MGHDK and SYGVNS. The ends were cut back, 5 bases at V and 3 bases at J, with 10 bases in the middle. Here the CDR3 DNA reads TGTGCCAGCAGTCCCCGACAGCCTAATGAAAAACTGTTTTTT. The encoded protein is CASSPRQPNEKLFF.

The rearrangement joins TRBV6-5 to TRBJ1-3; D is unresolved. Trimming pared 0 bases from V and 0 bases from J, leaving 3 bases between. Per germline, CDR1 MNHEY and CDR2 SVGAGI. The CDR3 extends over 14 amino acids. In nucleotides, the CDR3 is TGTGCCAGCAGTTACTCGAACTCTGGAAACACCATATATTTT. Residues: CASSYSNSGNTIYF.

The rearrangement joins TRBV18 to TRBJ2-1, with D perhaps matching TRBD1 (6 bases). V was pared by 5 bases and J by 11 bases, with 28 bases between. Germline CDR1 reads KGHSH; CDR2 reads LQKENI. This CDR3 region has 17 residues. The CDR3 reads CASSYKIGSDSQTKQFF. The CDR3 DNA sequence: TGTGCCAGCTCATACAAAATAGGCTCGGACAGCCAAACGAAGCAGTTCTTC.

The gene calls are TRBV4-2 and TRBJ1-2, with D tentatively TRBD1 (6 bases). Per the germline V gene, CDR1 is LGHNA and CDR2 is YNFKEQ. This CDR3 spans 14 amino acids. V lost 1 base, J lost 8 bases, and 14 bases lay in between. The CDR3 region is CASSQVGGHAGYTF. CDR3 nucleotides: TGTGCCAGCAGCCAAGTAGGGGGGCATGCGGGCTACACCTTC.

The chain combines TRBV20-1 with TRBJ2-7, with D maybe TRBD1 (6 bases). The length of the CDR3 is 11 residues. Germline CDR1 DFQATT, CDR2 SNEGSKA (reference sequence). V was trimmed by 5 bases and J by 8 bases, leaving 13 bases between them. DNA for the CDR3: TGCAGTGCTGGTACAGGGTACCAGCAGTACTTC. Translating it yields CSAGTGYQQYF.

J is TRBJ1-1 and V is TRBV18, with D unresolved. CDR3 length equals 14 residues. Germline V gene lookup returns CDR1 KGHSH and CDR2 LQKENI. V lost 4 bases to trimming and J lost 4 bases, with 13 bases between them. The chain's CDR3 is CASSRERSGTEAFF. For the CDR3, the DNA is TGTGCCAGCTCACGGGAGAGGTCGGGCACTGAAGCTTTCTTT.

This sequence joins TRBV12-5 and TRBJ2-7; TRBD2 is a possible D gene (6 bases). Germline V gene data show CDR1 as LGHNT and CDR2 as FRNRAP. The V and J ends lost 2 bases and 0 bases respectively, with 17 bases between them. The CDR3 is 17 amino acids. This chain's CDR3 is CASGLPPSGPSSYEQYF. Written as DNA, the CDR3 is TGTGCTAGTGGTTTGCCCCCAAGCGGGCCGAGCTCCTACGAGCAGTACTTC.

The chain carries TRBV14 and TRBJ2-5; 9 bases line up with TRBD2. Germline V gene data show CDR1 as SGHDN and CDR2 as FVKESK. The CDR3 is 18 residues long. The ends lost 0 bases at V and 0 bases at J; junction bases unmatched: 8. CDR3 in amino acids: CASSQDGLLAGYQETQYF. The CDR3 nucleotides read TGTGCCAGCAGCCAAGATGGCTTGCTAGCGGGGTACCAAGAGACCCAGTACTTC.

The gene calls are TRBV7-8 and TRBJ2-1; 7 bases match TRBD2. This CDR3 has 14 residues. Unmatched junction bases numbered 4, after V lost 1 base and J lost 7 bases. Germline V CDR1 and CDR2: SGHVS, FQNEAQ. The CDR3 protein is CASSLVLAENEQFF. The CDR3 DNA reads TGTGCCAGCAGCTTAGTGCTAGCGGAGAATGAGCAGTTCTTC.

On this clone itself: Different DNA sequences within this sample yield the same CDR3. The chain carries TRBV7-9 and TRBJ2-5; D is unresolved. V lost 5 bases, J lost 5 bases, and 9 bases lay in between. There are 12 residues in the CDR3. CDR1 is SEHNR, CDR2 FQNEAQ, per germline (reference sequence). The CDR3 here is CASSRRPETQYF. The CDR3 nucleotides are TGTGCCAGCAGCAGGCGGCCGGAGACCCAGTACTTC.

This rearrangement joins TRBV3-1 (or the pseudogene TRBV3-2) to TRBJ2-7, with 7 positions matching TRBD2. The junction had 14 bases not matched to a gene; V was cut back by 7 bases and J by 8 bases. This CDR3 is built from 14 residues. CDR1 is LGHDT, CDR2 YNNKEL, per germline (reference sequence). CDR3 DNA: TGTGCCAGCAAGCGGGGCGGTACCTCTTTCCAGCAGTACTTC. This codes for CASKRGGTSFQQYF.